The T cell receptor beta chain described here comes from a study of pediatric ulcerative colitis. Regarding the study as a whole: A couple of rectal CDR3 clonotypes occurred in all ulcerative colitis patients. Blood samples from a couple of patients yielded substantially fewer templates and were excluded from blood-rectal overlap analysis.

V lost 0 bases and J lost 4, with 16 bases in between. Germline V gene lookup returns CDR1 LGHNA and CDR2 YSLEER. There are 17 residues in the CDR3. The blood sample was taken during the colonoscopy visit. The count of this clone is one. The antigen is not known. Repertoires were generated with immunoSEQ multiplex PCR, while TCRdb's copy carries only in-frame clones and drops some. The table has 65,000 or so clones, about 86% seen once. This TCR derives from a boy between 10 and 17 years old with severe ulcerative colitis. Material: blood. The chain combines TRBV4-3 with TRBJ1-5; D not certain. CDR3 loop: CASSQDLESVANQPQHF. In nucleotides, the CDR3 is TGCGCCAGCAGCCAAGATCTCGAGAGTGTAGCAAATCAGCCCCAGCATTTT.